This T cell receptor (beta chain) was captured by sequencing in a study of shared clonotypes between healthy human individuals. Study findings and constraints: What naive subsets generally showed was a larger estimated richness than memory subsets showed.

Profiling relied on immunoSEQ multiplex PCR, and the TCRdb table lists in-frame clones only, not all of them. The sample contains about 2 million clones, about 95% of which appear only once. Naive CD8 cells comprised CD45RO-negative, CCR7-positively selected cells, excluding terminally differentiated effector memory CD45RA+ cells. As to this clone: The antigen is not known.

Germline CDR1 is SGDLS and CDR2 is YYNGEE. This CDR3 region has 18 residues. V was shortened by 4 bases and J by 0 bases, with 22 bases between the two germline ends. The sequencing input was naive CD8+ T cells sorted from blood. The chain carries TRBV9 and TRBJ1-1; D gene uncertain. This sequence was found in a man aged 18 to 30 in good health. The CDR3 nucleotides read TGTGCCAGCAGCCTCATTTTTGGGGTGGGTGGGGTGAACACTGAAGCTTTCTTT. Translated: CASSLIFGVGGVNTEAFF.